This T cell receptor beta chain was documented in a study of neurological immune-mediated disorders. PBMCs stored at -80 C, 2 million in total, were the source of the unsorted libraries. This clonotype was seen repeatedly, ten times or more. No antigen is known for it. The CDR3 spans 10 residues. CDR1 is MNHNY, CDR2 SVGAGI, per germline (reference sequence). With 8 bases removed from V and 8 bases from J, the gap between germline ends came to 6 bases. The authors produced cDNA by 5'RACE using 10-nucleotide random UMIs. Every sequencing run gave over 190 million TCR-beta sequences, taken from 15-18 subjects. In TCRdb, the 5' RACE reads were re-called with MiXCR into one record per CDR3 protein. The table shows about 71,000 distinct CDR3 sequences, with around 3.1% occurring only once. General study results and limits: Phylogenetic grouping assigned the repertoires of 18 of 34 multiple sclerosis patients to a single cluster of related CDR3 sequences. This cluster may be a repertoire-level signature.

The clonotype originates from a man aged 35-49 years with multiple sclerosis. Specimen: PBMCs. The V and J genes are TRBV6-6 and TRBJ1-4; D not certain. The CDR3 region is CASLGEKLFF. The CDR3 region has the DNA TGTGCCAGCCTTGGAGAAAAACTGTTTTTT.